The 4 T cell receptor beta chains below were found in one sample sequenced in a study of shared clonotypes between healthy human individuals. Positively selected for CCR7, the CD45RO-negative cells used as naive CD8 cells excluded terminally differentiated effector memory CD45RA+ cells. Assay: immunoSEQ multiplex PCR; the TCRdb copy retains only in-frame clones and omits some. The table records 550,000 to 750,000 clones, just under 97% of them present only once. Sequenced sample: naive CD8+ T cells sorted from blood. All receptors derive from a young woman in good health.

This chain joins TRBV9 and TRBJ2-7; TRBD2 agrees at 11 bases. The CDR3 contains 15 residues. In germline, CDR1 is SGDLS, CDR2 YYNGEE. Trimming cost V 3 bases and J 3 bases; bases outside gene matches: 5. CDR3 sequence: CASSGLAGGRYEQYF. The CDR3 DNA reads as TGTGCCAGCAGCGGATTAGCGGGAGGGCGCTACGAGCAGTACTTC.

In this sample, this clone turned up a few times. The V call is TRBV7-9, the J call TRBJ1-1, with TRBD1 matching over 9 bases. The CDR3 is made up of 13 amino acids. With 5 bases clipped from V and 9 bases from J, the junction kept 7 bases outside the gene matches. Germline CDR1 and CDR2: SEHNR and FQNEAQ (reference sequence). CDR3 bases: TGTGCCAGCAGCACGCCGGGACAGGGCCAAGCTTTCTTT. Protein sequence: CASSTPGQGQAFF.

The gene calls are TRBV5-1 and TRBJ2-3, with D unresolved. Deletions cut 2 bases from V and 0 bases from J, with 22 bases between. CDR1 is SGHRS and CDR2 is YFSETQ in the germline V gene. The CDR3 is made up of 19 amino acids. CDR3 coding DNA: TGCGCCAGCAGCTTTAAGATTGCGGAAATCGACACTAGCACAGATACGCAGTATTTT. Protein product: CASSFKIAEIDTSTDTQYF.

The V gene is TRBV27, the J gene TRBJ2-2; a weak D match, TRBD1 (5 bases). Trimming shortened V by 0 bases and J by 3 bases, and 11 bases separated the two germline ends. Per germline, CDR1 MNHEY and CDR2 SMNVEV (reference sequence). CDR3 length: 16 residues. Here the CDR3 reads CASSLSGAGYTGELFF. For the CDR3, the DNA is TGTGCCAGCAGTTTATCAGGAGCAGGGTACACCGGGGAGCTGTTTTTT.